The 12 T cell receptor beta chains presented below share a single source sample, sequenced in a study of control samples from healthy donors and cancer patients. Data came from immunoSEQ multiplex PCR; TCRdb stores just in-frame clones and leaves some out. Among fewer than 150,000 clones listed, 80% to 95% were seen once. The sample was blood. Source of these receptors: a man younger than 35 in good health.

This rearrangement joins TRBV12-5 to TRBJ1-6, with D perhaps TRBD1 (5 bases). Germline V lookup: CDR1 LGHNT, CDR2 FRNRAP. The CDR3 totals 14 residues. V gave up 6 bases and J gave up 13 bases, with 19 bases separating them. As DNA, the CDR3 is TGTGCTAGTGGGGGGGGACTGAAGACTATTCCCCTCCACTTT. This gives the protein CASGGGLKTIPLHF.

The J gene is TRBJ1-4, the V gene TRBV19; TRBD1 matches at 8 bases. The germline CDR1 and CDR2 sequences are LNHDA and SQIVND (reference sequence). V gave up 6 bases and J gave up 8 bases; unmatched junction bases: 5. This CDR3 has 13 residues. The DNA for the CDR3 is TGTGCCAGTAGAACAGGGGGAGGCGAAAAACTGTTTTTT. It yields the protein CASRTGGGEKLFF.

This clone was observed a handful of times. The CDR3 reads CASNPFGSYNSPLHF. For the CDR3, the DNA is TGTGCCAGCAACCCTTTTGGCTCCTATAATTCACCCCTCCACTTT. The chain is built from TRBV28 and TRBJ1-6; no definite D call. The CDR3 has 15 residues. The V gene lost 7 bases and the J gene lost 0 bases, with 10 bases spanning the gap. Germline CDR1 reads MDHEN; CDR2 reads SYDVKM.

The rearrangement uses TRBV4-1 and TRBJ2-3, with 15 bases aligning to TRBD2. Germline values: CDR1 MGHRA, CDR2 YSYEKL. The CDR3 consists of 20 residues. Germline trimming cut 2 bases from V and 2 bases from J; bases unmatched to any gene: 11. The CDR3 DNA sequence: TGCGCCAGCAGCCAAACAGGACTAGCGGGAGGGCCCGCCTCCACAGATACGCAGTATTTT. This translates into CASSQTGLAGGPASTDTQYF.

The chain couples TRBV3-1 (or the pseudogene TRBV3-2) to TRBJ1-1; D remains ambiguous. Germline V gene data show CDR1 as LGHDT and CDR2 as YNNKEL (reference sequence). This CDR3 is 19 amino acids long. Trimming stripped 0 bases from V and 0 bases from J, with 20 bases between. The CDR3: CASSQDYPRTYPLNTEAFF. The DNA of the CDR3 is TGTGCCAGCAGCCAAGATTACCCCCGGACCTACCCTTTGAACACTGAAGCTTTCTTT.

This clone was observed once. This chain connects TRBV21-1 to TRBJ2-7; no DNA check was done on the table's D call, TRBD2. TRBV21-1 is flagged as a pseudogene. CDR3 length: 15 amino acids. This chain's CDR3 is CASSKASGVTYEQYV. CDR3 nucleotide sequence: TGTGCCAGCAGCAAGGCTAGCGGGGTTACCTACGAGCAGTACGTC.

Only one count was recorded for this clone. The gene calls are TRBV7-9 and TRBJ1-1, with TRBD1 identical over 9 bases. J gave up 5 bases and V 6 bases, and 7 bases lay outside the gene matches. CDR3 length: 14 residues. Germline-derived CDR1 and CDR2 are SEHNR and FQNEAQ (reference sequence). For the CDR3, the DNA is TGTGCCAGCAGTCTCGGACAGGGGACGACTGAAGCTTTCTTT. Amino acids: CASSLGQGTTEAFF. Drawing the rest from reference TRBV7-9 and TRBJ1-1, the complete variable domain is DTGVSQNPRHKITKRGQNVTFRCDPISEHNRLYWYRQTLGQGPEFLTYFQNEAQLEKSRLLSDRFSAERPKGSFSTLEIQRTEQGDSAMYLCASSLGQGTTEAFFGQGTRLTVV.

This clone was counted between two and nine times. This CDR3 is CASSQDGPGTSGDHEQYF. The CDR3 bases are TGCGCCAGCAGCCAAGACGGTCCCGGGACTAGCGGGGACCACGAGCAGTACTTC. The rearrangement joins TRBV4-1 to TRBJ2-7; 13 bases are a match to TRBD2. V gave up 0 bases and J gave up 5 bases; unmatched junction bases: 10. Germline CDR1 and CDR2: MGHRA and YSYEKL. The CDR3 totals 18 residues.

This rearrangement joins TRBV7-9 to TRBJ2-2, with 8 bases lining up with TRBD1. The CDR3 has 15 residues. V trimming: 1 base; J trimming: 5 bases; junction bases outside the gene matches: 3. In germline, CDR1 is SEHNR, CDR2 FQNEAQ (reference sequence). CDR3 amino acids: CASSLVGDRTGELFF. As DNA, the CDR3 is TGTGCCAGCAGCTTAGTCGGGGACAGGACCGGGGAGCTGTTTTTT.

CDR3 in amino acids: CASSPSGTSGGGELFF. CDR3 nucleotides: TGTGCCAGCAGCCCGTCCGGGACTAGCGGGGGCGGGGAGCTGTTTTTT. The V call is TRBV3-1 (or the pseudogene TRBV3-2), the J call TRBJ2-2, with TRBD2 matching 14 bases. CDR1 and CDR2 from the germline V gene are LGHDT and YNNKEL (reference sequence). The CDR3 covers 16 residues. The J segment lost 7 bases and the V segment lost 4 bases, leaving 5 bases of the junction unmatched.

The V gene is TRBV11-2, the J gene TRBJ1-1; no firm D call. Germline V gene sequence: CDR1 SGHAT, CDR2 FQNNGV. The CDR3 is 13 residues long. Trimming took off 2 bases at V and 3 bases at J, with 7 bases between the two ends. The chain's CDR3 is CASSLTSYTEAFF. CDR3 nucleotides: TGTGCCAGCAGCTTAACATCTTACACTGAAGCTTTCTTT.

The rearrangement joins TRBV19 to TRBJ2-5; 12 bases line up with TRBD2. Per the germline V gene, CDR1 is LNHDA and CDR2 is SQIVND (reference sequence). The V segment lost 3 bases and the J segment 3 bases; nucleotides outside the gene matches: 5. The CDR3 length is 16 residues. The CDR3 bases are TGTGCCAGTAGTATCGCGTCTAGCGGGGGGGAAGAGACCCAGTACTTC. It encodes CASSIASSGGEETQYF.